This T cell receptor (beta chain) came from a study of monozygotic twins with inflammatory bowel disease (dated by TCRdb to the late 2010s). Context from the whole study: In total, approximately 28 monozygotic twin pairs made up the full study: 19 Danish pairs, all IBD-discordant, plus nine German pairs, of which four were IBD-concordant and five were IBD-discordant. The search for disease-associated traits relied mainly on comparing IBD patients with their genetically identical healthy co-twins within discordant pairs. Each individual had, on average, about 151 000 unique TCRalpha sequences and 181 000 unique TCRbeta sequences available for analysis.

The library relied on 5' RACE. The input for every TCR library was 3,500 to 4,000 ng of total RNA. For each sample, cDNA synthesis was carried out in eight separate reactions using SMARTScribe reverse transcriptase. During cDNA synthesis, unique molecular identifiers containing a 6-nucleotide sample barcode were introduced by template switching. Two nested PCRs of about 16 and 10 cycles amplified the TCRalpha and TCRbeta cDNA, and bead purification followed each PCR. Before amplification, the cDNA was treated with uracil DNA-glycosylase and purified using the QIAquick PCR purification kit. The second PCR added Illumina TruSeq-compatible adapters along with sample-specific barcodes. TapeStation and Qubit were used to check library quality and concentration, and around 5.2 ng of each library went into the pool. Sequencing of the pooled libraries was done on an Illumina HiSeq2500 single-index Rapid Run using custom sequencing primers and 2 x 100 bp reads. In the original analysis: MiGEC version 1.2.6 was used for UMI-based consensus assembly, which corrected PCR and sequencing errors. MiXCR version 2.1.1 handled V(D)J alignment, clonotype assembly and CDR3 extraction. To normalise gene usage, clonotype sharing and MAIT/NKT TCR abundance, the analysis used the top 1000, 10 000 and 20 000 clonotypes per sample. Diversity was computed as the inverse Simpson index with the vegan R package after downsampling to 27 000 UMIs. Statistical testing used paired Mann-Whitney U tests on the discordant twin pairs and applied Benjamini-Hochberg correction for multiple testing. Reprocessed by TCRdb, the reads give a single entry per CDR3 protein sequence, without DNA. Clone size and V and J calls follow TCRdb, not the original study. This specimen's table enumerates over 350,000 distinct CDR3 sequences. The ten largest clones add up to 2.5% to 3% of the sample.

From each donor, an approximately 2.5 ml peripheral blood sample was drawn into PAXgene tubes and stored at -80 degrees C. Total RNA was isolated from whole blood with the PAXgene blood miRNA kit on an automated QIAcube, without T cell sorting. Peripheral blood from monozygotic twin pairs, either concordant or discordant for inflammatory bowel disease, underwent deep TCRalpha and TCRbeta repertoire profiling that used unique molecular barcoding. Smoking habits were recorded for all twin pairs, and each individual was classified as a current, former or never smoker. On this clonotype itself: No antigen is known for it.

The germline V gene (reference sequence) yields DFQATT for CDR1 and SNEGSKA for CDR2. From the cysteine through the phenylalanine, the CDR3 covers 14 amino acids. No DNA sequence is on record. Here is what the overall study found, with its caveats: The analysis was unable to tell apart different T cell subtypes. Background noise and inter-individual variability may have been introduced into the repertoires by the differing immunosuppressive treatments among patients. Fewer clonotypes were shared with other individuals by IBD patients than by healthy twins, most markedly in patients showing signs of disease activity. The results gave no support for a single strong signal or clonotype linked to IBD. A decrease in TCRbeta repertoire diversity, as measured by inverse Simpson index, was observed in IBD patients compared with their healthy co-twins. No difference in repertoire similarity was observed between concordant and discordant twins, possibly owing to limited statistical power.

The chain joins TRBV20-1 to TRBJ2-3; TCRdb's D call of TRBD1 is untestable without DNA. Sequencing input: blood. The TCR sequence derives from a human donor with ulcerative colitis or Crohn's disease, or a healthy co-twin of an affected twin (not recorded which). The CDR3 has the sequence CSASGTGVTDTQYF.